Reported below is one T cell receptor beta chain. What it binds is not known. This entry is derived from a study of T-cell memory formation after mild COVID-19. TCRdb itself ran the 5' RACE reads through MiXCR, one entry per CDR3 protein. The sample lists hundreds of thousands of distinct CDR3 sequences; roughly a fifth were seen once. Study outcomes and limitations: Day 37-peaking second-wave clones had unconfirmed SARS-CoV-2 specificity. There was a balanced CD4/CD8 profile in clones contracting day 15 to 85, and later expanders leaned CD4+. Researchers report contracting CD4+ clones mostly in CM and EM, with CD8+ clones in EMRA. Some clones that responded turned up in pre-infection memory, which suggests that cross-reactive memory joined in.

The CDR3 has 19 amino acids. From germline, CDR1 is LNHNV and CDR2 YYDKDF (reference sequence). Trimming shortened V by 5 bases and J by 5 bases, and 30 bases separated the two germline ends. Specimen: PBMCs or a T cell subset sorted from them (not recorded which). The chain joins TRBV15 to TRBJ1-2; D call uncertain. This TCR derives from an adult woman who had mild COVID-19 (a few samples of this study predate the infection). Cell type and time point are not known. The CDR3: CATSSRFNPGTTFGYGYTF. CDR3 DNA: TGTGCCACCAGCTCTCGTTTCAATCCAGGAACAACTTTTGGATATGGCTACACCTTC.